The sample holds many counts of the clone carrying this TCR beta chain. Its antigen is unidentified. Each CDR3 protein is one row after TCRdb ran MiXCR on the reads. The table records around 320,000 distinct CDR3 sequences, 9.5% of them present only once. This specimen comes from a study of T cell repertoires in cytomegalovirus infection. Overall study: From public TCR beta signatures came an indication of both CMV infection and matching HLA type. Overall study findings and caveats: Summed frequency of public TCR beta families distinguished CMV carriers with the relevant HLA. Ex vivo, HLA-C-restricted CMV-specific TCR beta clonotypes prevailed over the rest of the response.

The CDR3 totals 16 residues. V lost 3 bases and J lost 6; bases outside the gene matches: 10. CDR1 is SEHNR and CDR2 is FQNEAQ in the germline V gene (reference sequence). This TCR was sampled from a human donor in good health (CMV status not recorded). Some clones in this sample may be carry-over from other donors' samples. V gene TRBV7-9 combines with J gene TRBJ2-1, with 8 bases lining up with TRBD1. Sequences were obtained from PBMCs. The CDR3 nucleotides read TGTGCCAGCAGCTTTGAACAGGGGGGCGCTCGCAATGAGCAGTTCTTC. It codes for CASSFEQGGARNEQFF.